This is a list of T cell receptor beta chains from one sample in a study of blood T cell repertoires in COVID-19. The table came from immunoSEQ multiplex PCR; TCRdb's copy has only in-frame clones and leaves some out. The sample has around 97,000 clones, 84% seen once. What was sequenced was peripheral blood. The receptor set was obtained from a human donor in a cohort sampled during active or convalescent COVID-19. The CDR3 runs from the conserved cysteine through the conserved F or W. D genes are given only for firm matches. Clone size appears in some rows only: once, few, many, or a class for an expanded clone.

v_call: TRBV3-1/TRBV3-2; clone_size: few; j_call: TRBJ1-5; d_call: NA; cdr3_nt: TGTGCCAGCAGCCAAGATTTGGCCGCTAATCAGCCCCAGCATTTT; cdr3_aa: CASSQDLAANQPQHF
v_call: TRBV6-2/TRBV6-3; clone_size: NA; j_call: TRBJ1-6; d_call: NA; cdr3_nt: TGTGCCAGCAGTCCAAAACAGGGAAGGTCTCCCCTCCACTTT; cdr3_aa: CASSPKQGRSPLHF
v_call: TRBV5-1; clone_size: NA; j_call: TRBJ1-6; d_call: TRBD1; cdr3_nt: TGCGCCAGCAGCTCGGGGACAGATCCTACTAATTCACCCCTCCACTTT; cdr3_aa: CASSSGTDPTNSPLHF
v_call: TRBV6-5; clone_size: NA; j_call: TRBJ1-5; d_call: TRBD1; cdr3_nt: TGTGCCAGCAGATCCGGGACAGGGGGCTATCAGCCCCAGCATTTT; cdr3_aa: CASRSGTGGYQPQHF
v_call: TRBV24-1; clone_size: NA; j_call: TRBJ1-2; d_call: NA; cdr3_nt: TGTGCCACCAGTGATCGCGGGCTTTACTATGGCTACACCTTC; cdr3_aa: CATSDRGLYYGYTF
v_call: TRBV11-3; clone_size: NA; j_call: TRBJ1-5; d_call: NA; cdr3_nt: TGTGCCAGCAGCTCCACCGGGTTAGGGGATCAGCCCCAGCATTTT; cdr3_aa: CASSSTGLGDQPQHF
v_call: TRBV5-4; clone_size: NA; j_call: TRBJ1-3; d_call: NA; cdr3_nt: TGTGCCAGCAGCGCTAAGCGGTCCTCTGGAAACACCATATATTTT; cdr3_aa: CASSAKRSSGNTIYF
v_call: TRBV4-1; clone_size: NA; j_call: TRBJ2-5; d_call: NA; cdr3_nt: TGCGCCAGCTCAAGGGGTGAGACCCAGTACTTC; cdr3_aa: CASSRGETQYF
v_call: TRBV19; clone_size: NA; j_call: TRBJ2-7; d_call: NA; cdr3_nt: TGTGCCAGTAGTTTGACACGTAGCTCCTACGAGCAGTACTTC; cdr3_aa: CASSLTRSSYEQYF
v_call: TRBV2; clone_size: NA; j_call: TRBJ1-6; d_call: NA; cdr3_nt: TGTGCCAGCAGTGTACGGGGGTCCACGGCACCCCTCCACTTT; cdr3_aa: CASSVRGSTAPLHF
v_call: TRBV19; clone_size: NA; j_call: TRBJ1-1; d_call: TRBD1; cdr3_nt: TGTGCCAGTAGTATAGATCGCATCCGGGACAGGGGCCGAGGGGCTGAAGCTTTCTTT; cdr3_aa: CASSIDRIRDRGRGAEAFF
v_call: TRBV14; clone_size: NA; j_call: TRBJ1-1; d_call: NA; cdr3_nt: TGTGCCAGCAGCCAACGGGAGGTGGTGGGTTTGGAGTTT; cdr3_aa: CASSQREVVGLEF
v_call: TRBV5-1; clone_size: NA; j_call: TRBJ2-2; d_call: TRBD1; cdr3_nt: TGCGCCAGCAGCAACTCACAGGGGGCGAACACCGGGGAGCTGTTTTTT; cdr3_aa: CASSNSQGANTGELFF
v_call: TRBV11-2; clone_size: once; j_call: TRBJ2-2; d_call: NA; cdr3_nt: TGTGCCAGCAGCTTAGTCAGGGTTGCCGGGGAGCTGTTTTTT; cdr3_aa: CASSLVRVAGELFF
v_call: TRBV6-5; clone_size: NA; j_call: TRBJ1-5; d_call: NA; cdr3_nt: TGTGCCACCGTGCTCGACGGGACAAATCAGCCCCAGCATTTT; cdr3_aa: CATVLDGTNQPQHF
v_call: TRBV7-2; clone_size: NA; j_call: TRBJ2-2; d_call: TRBD2; cdr3_nt: TGTGCCAGCAGCCCCGGGGGACTAGAGGCCGGGGAGCTGTTTTTT; cdr3_aa: CASSPGGLEAGELFF
v_call: TRBV7-9; clone_size: NA; j_call: TRBJ1-2; d_call: TRBD1; cdr3_nt: TGTGCCAGCAGCTATTATAACAGGGGGCGCGAGGGCTACACCTTC; cdr3_aa: CASSYYNRGREGYTF